The clone carrying this TCR beta chain has a single count. This specimen belongs to a study of blood T cell repertoires in COVID-19. Under the authors' procedure: How many nucleated cells were present was estimated from reference gene primer amplification. Here immunoSEQ multiplex PCR was the method, and the copy in TCRdb shows in-frame clones only, minus some. The V and J calls and clone size were taken over from that table, and D and trimming were inferred from the DNA. This table holds around 160,000 clones, around 89% found once. Per germline, CDR1 LGHNA and CDR2 YSLEER. The CDR3 is 13 amino acids. V dropped 0 bases and J dropped 6 bases, with 9 bases sitting between them.

V gene TRBV4-3 combines with J gene TRBJ2-7, with D unclear. Sequencing was carried out using peripheral blood. The sequence derives from a man in his sixties with acute or convalescent COVID-19. CDR3 nucleotide sequence: TGCGCCAGCAGCCAAGATATTTGGAGCGAGCAGTACTTC. Translated: CASSQDIWSEQYF.